A single count supports the clone carrying this T cell receptor beta chain. No antigen is known for it. In germline, CDR1 is SGHVS, CDR2 FQNEAQ. Trimming removed 7 bases from V and 1 base from J, with 10 bases in between. The CDR3 loop spans 13 amino acids. Clones were read by immunoSEQ multiplex PCR, and TCRdb kept only the in-frame ones, dropping some. The table has 90,000 to 100,000 clones, about 88% seen once. With autoimmune disease history or systemic immunosuppression, patients were excluded. The data were obtained in a study of OX40 agonist ivuxolimab in advanced cancers. Overall study results and limits: Averaging showed that CD8+ T cells had more expanded clones than CD4+ did.

Source: CD4+ or CD8+ T cells sorted from blood, taken in a trial of the OX40 agonist ivuxolimab. This sequence originates from an adult with an advanced solid tumor such as melanoma, head and neck, liver or kidney cancer. This chain links TRBV7-8 with TRBJ1-1; TRBD1 is a possible D gene (5 bases). CDR3 region: CASTLTGNTEAFF. The CDR3 DNA sequence: TGTGCCAGCACCCTTACAGGGAACACTGAAGCTTTCTTT.